This T cell receptor beta chain was retrieved from a study of blood T cell repertoires in COVID-19. Study background: PBMCs, B-cell-depleted T cells, or T cells were the source of the cDNA or gDNA that made up the material.

V gave up 0 bases and J gave up 5 bases; unmatched junction bases: 3. CDR1 and CDR2 (germline): SGHDT, YYEEEE. The CDR3 runs to 14 residues. As processed by the authors: Amplification of reference gene primers was used by the study to estimate nucleated cell counts. Method: immunoSEQ multiplex PCR; TCRdb's copy keeps in-frame clones and lacks some. V and J calls and clone size are copied from that table; D and trimming were computed from the DNA. The sample has around 260,000 clones; about 85% are singletons. The TCR was taken from a human donor in a cohort sampled during active COVID-19. Sequencing input: peripheral blood. The chain couples TRBV5-6 to TRBJ2-5, with 8 positions matching TRBD2. The CDR3 DNA is TGTGCCAGCAGCTTGGTTGGCGGGGGGGAGACCCAGTACTTC. As protein: CASSLVGGGETQYF.